This TCR beta chain was captured in a study of T cells in Graves' hyperthyroidism and ophthalmopathy. The CDR3 regions of TCR beta were amplified from RNA transcripts. During a first-round RT-PCR of the TCR CDR3, the HTBI primer set was used. TCRdb re-called the multiplex PCR reads with MiXCR, one entry per CDR3 protein. Of hundreds of thousands of distinct CDR3 sequences detected, around a third appear once; the ten largest clones hold 30% to 40%. V lost 0 bases and J lost 8, with 10 bases in between. The V gene's germline CDR1 is MNHNY and CDR2 SVGAGI (reference sequence). This CDR3 spans 13 amino acids. This clonotype was seen repeatedly, ten times or more.

The V gene is TRBV6-6, the J gene TRBJ1-2; D call uncertain. Sequenced input: blood. This receptor was taken from a woman between 35 and 50 years old with Graves' hyperthyroidism. This chain's CDR3 is CASSYSIAEGYTF. CDR3 sequence (DNA): TGTGCCAGCAGTTACTCGATTGCGGAAGGCTACACCTTC.